This T cell receptor beta chain was sequenced in a study of T cell responses to AZD1222 COVID-19 vaccine. This clone was counted a single time. The antigen is not known. Clones were sequenced by immunoSEQ multiplex PCR, and TCRdb holds only the in-frame ones, with some missing. The repertoire has fewer than 200,000 clones, about nine tenths of them found once; the top ten carry about 6%. The study's findings and limits: Spike-specific TCR breadth and depth grew following two AZD1222 doses.

V dropped 3 bases and J dropped 2 bases, with 4 bases sitting between them. CDR3 length equals 12 residues. Looked up from germline, CDR1 is WNHNN and CDR2 is SYGVQD (reference sequence). The sequencing here drew on peripheral blood, taken on day 0 of AZD1222 vaccination. The TCR was taken from an adult in good health. The rearrangement uses TRBV10-1 and TRBJ1-2; D ambiguous. CDR3 DNA: TGCGCCAGCAGTGACCGGAACTATGGCTACACCTTC. Its protein is CASSDRNYGYTF.